The TCR beta chain under discussion was sequenced for a study of identical twins. Germline CDR1 reads DFQATT; CDR2 reads SNEGSKA (reference sequence). Trimming took 4 bases from V and 2 from J; bases not matched to a gene: 6. The CDR3 spans 15 residues. TCRdb recomputed calls from the 5' RACE reads with MiXCR, one row per CDR3 protein. Of hundreds of thousands of distinct CDR3 sequences in the sample, less than 25% were seen once. This sample was also put to use in a study of T cells expressing NK-cell markers.

J is TRBJ1-1 and V is TRBV20-1; TRBD1 matches at 11 bases. Sequencing used PBMCs. The sequence was collected from a woman between 18 and 29 years old in good health. The CDR3 sequence is CSATPGQGDNTEAFF. Here the CDR3 DNA reads TGCAGTGCTACCCCGGGACAGGGGGATAACACTGAAGCTTTCTTT.